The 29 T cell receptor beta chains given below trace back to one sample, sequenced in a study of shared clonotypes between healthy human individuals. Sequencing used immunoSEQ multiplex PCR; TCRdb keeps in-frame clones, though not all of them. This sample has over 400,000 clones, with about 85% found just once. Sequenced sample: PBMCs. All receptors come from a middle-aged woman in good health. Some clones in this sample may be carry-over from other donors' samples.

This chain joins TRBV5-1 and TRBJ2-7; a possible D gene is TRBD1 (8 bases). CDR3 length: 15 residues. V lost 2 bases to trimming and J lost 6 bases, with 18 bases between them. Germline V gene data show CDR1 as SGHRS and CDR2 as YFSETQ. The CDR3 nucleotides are TGCGCCAGCAGCTTTCCCTCAGGGGGCGGGGGCGAGCAGTACTTC. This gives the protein CASSFPSGGGGEQYF.

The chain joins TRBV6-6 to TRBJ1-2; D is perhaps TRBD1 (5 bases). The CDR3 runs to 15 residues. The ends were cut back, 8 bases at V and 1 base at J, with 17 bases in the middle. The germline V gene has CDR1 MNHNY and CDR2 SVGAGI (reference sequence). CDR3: CASGEGHPINYGYTF. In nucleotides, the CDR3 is TGTGCCAGCGGGGAAGGACACCCAATTAACTATGGCTACACCTTC.

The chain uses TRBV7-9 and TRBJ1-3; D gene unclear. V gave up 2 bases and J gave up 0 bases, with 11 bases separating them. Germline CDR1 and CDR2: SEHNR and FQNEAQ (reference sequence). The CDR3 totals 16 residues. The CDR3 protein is CASSLLGRSSGNTIYF. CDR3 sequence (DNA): TGTGCCAGCAGCTTATTAGGGCGGAGCTCTGGAAACACCATATATTTT.

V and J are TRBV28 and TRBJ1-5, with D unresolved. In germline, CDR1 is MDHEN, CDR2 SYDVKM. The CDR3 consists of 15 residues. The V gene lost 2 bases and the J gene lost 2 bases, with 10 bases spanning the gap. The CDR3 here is CASSLNRAGNQPQHF. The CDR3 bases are TGTGCCAGCAGTTTAAACCGCGCGGGCAATCAGCCCCAGCATTTT.

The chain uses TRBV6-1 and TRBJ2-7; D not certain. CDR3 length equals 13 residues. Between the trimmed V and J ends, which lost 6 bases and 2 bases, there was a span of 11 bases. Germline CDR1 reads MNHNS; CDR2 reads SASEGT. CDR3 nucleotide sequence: TGTGCCAGCAGCCTTTTCGGAGCCTACGAGCAGTACTTC. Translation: CASSLFGAYEQYF.

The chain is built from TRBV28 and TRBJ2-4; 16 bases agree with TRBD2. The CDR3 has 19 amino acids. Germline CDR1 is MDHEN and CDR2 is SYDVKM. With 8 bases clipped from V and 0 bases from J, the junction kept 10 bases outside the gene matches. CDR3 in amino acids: CASLPPGLAGGLAKNIQYF. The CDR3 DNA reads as TGTGCCAGCTTACCCCCGGGACTAGCGGGAGGGCTAGCCAAAAACATTCAGTACTTC.

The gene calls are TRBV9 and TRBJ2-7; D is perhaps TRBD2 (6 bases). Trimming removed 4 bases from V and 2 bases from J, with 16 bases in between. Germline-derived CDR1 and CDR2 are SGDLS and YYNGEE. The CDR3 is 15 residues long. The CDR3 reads CASSPSAGPTYEQYF. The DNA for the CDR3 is TGTGCCAGCAGCCCTTCAGCGGGCCCAACCTACGAGCAGTACTTC.

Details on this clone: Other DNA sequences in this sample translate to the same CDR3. CDR3 bases: TGCGCCAGCAGCACGGGACAGGGGTCTGGCTACACCTTC. Translation gives CASSTGQGSGYTF. This sequence joins TRBV5-1 and TRBJ1-2; 10 positions agree with TRBD1. The V gene's germline CDR1 is SGHRS and CDR2 YFSETQ. The CDR3 is made up of 13 amino acids. V was pared by 4 bases and J by 7 bases, with 4 bases of the junction left unmatched.

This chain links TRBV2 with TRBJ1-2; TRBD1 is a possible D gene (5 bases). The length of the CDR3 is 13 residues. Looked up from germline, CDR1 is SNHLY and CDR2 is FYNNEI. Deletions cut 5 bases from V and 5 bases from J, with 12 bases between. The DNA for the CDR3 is TGTGCCAGCAGTTTAGCCAGGGAGTATGGCTACACCTTC. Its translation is CASSLAREYGYTF. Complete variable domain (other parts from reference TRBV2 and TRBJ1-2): EPEVTQTPSHQVTQMGQEVILRCVPISNHLYFYWYRQILGQKVEFLVSFYNNEISEKSEIFDDQFSVERPDGSNFTLKIRSTKLEDSAMYFCASSLAREYGYTFGSGTRLTVV.

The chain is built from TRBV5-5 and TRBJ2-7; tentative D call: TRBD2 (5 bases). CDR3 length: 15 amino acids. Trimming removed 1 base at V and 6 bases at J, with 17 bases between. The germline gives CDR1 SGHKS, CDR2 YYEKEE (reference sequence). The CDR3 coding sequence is TGTGCCAGCAGCTTGAAACTAGAGTTTACTATCGAGCAGTACTTC. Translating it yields CASSLKLEFTIEQYF.

The CDR3 protein is CASSAETGTAGYTF. Here the CDR3 DNA reads TGTGCCAGTAGTGCCGAGACAGGGACCGCTGGCTACACCTTC. The rearrangement joins TRBV19 to TRBJ1-2, with TRBD1 identical over 7 bases. J was trimmed by 7 bases and V by 5 bases; bases with no gene match: 10. The CDR3 contains 14 residues. Germline values: CDR1 LNHDA, CDR2 SQIVND (reference sequence).

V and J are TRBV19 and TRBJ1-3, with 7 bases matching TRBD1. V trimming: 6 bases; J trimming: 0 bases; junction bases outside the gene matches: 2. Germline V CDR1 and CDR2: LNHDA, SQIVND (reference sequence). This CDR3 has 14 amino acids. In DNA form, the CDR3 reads TGTGCCAGTAGGGACAGGAGCTCTGGAAACACCATATATTTT. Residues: CASRDRSSGNTIYF.

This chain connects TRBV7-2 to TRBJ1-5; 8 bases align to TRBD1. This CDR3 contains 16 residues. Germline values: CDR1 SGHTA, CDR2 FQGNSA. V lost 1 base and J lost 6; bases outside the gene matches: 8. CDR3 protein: CASSLGGDRRVQPQHF. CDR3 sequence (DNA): TGTGCCAGCAGCTTAGGGGGGGACAGGAGAGTTCAGCCCCAGCATTTT.

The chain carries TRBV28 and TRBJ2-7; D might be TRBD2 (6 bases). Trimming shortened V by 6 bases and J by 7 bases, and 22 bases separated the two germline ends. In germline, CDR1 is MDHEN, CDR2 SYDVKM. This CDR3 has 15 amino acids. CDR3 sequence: CASSTRGGAVEEQYF. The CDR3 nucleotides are TGTGCCAGCAGCACGCGGGGTGGGGCCGTTGAGGAGCAGTACTTC.

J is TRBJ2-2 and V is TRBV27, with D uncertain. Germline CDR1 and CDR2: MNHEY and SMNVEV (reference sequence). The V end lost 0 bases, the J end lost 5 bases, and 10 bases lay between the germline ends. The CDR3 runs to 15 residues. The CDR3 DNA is TGTGCCAGCAGTTTATCAGGGCCTCCGACCGGGGAGCTGTTTTTT. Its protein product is CASSLSGPPTGELFF.

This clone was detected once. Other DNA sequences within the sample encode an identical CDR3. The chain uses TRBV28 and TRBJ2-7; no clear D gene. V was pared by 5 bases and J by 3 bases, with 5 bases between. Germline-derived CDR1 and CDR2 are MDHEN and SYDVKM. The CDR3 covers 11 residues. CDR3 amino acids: CASSPRYEQYF. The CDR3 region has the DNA TGTGCCAGCAGTCCCCGCTACGAGCAGTACTTC.

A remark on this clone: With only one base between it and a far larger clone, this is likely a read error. This chain's CDR3 is CASSPQRGGKKLFF. The CDR3 DNA reads TGTGCCAGCAGCCCGCAGAGGGGTGGTAAAAAACTGTTTTTT. The V call is TRBV7-2, the J call TRBJ1-4, with D possibly being TRBD1 (5 bases). Trimming left V 5 bases short and J 9 bases short, with 16 bases between. Germline V gives CDR1 SGHTA, CDR2 FQGNSA. The CDR3 consists of 14 residues.

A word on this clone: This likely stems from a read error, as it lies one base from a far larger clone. The CDR3, as DNA: TGTGCCAGCTCACCAGTTTCTACCGGGGAGCTGTCTTTT. This sequence encodes CASSPVSTGELSF. The rearrangement joins TRBV18 to TRBJ2-2; possible D gene TRBD2, 5 bases. There are 13 residues in the CDR3. Germline CDR1 KGHSH, CDR2 LQKENI.

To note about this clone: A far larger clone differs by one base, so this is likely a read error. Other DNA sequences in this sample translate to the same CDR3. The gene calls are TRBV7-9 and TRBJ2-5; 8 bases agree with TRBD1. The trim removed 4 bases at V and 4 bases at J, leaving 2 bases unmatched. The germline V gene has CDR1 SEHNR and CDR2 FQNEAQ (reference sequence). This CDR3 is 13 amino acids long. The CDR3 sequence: CASSSRGPETQYF. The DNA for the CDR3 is TGTGCCAGCAGCTCCAGGGGGCCAGAGACCCAGTACTTC.

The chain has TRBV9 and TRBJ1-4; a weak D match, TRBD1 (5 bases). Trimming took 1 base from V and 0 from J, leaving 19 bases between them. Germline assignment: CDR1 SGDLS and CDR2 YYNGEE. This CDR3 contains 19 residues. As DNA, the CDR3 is TGTGCCAGCAGCGTAAAGGGGCCCTCAGGGCGAGCAACTAATGAAAAACTGTTTTTT. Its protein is CASSVKGPSGRATNEKLFF.

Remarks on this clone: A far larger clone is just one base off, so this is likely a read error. The CDR3 region is CASSEGLYNEQLF. CDR3 nucleotides: TGCGCCAGCAGCGAGGGCCTTTACAATGAGCAGCTCTTC. The chain recombines TRBV4-1 with TRBJ2-1, with D perhaps matching TRBD2 (5 bases). Germline lookup yields CDR1 MGHRA and CDR2 YSYEKL. The CDR3 sequence is 13 residues long.

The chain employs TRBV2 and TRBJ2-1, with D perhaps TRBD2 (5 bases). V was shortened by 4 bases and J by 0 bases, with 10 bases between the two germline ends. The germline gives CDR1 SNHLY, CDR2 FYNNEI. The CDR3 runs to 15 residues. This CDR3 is CASSGGLSSYNEQFF. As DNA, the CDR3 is TGTGCCAGCAGTGGAGGACTTAGCTCCTACAATGAGCAGTTCTTC.

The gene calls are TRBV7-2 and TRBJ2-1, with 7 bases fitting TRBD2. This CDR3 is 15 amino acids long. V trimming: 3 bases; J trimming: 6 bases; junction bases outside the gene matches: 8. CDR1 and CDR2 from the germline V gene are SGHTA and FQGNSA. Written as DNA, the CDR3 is TGTGCCAGCAGCTTCCAAAGACTAGCCACCAATGAGCAGTTCTTC. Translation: CASSFQRLATNEQFF.

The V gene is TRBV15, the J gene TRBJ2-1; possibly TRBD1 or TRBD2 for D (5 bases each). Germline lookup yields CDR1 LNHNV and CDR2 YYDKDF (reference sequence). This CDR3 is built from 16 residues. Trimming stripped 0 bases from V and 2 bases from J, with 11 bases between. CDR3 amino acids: CATSRDYRGTYNEQFF. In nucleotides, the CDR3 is TGTGCCACCAGCAGAGATTATCGGGGCACCTACAATGAGCAGTTCTTC.

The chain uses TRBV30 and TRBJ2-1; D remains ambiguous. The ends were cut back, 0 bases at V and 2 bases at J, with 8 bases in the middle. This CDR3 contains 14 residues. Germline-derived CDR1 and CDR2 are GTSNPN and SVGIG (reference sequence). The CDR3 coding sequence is TGTGCCTGGAGTGTAGATCGGGCCTACAATGAGCAGTTCTTC. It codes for CAWSVDRAYNEQFF. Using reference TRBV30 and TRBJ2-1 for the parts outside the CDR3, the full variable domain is SQTIHQWPATLVQPVGSPLSLECTVEGTSNPNLYWYRQAAGRGLQLLFYSVGIGQISSEVPQNLSASRPQDRQFILSSKKLLLSDSGFYLCAWSVDRAYNEQFFGPGTRLTVL.

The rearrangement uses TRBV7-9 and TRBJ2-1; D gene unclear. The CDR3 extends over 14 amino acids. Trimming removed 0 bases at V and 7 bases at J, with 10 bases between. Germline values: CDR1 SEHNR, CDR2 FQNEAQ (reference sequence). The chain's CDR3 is CASSLAPRRNEQFF. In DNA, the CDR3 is TGTGCCAGCAGCTTAGCCCCCAGGCGAAATGAGCAGTTCTTC.

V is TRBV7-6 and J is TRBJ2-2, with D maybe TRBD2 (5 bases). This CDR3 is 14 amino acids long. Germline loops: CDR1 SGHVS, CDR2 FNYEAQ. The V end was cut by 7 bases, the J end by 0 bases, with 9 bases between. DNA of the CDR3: TGTGCCAGCAATGGCGGGCCGAACACCGGGGAGCTGTTTTTT. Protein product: CASNGGPNTGELFF.

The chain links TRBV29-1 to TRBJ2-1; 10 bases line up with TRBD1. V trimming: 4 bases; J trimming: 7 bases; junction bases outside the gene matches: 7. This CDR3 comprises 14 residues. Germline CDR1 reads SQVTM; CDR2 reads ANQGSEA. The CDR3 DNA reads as TGCAGCGTTGGGGCCGGGACAGGGGAAAATGAGCAGTTCTTC. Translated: CSVGAGTGENEQFF.

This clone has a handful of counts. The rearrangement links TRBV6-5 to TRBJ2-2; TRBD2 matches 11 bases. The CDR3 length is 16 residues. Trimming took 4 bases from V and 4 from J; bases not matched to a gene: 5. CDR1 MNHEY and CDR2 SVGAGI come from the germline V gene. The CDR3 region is CASSLVAGGGTGELFF. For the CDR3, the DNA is TGTGCCAGCAGTTTGGTAGCGGGAGGGGGCACCGGGGAGCTGTTTTTT.